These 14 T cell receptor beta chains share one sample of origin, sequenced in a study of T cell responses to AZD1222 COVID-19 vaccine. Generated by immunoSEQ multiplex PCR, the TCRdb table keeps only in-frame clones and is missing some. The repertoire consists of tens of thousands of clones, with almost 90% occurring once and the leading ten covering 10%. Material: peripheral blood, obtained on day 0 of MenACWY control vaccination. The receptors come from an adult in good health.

CDR3 coding DNA: TGTGCCAGCAGCGTAGAGGCAGAAAGCACAGATACGCAGTATTTT. Its translation: CASSVEAESTDTQYF. The V and J genes are TRBV9 and TRBJ2-3; D remains unclear. Germline assignment: CDR1 SGDLS and CDR2 YYNGEE. The CDR3 has 15 residues. The V end was cut by 0 bases, the J end by 0 bases, with 8 bases between.

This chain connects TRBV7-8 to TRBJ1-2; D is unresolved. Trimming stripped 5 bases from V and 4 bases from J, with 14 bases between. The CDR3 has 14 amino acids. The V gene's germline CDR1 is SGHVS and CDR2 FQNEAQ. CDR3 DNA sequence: TGTGCCAGCAGCCCCAATCGGGGTAGCTATGGCTACACCTTC. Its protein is CASSPNRGSYGYTF.

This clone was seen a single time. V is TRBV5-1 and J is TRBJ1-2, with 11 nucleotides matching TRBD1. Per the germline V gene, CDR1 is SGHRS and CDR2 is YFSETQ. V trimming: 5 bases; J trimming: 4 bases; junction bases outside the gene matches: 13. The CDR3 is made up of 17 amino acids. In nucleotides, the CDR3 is TGCGCCAGCAGACAAAACGCCCGGACAGGGGGCAGCTATGGCTACACCTTC. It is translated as CASRQNARTGGSYGYTF.

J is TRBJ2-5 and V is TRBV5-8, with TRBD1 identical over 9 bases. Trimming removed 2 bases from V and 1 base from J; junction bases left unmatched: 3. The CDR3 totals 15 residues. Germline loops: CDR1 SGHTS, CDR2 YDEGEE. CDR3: CASSFLTGGQETQYF. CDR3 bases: TGTGCCAGCAGCTTTCTGACAGGGGGCCAAGAGACCCAGTACTTC.

CDR3 in amino acids: CASSLRLAGVNEQFF. Written as DNA, the CDR3 is TGTGCCAGCAGCTTAAGGCTAGCGGGAGTTAATGAGCAGTTCTTC. V and J are TRBV5-8 and TRBJ2-1, with 10 bases matching TRBD2. V shed 2 bases and J 7 bases; nucleotides not matched to a gene: 6. This CDR3 comprises 15 residues. Germline values: CDR1 SGHTS, CDR2 YDEGEE.

The CDR3 DNA follows: TGTGCCAGCAGCCAAATACAATCAGGGGGGGCCCTTGCCTATAATTCACCCCTCCACTTT. This sequence encodes CASSQIQSGGALAYNSPLHF. The V call is TRBV4-2, the J call TRBJ1-6; TRBD1 agrees at 7 bases. CDR1 and CDR2 (germline): LGHNA, YNFKEQ. V gave up 2 bases and J gave up 2 bases; unmatched junction bases: 15. The CDR3 is made up of 20 amino acids.

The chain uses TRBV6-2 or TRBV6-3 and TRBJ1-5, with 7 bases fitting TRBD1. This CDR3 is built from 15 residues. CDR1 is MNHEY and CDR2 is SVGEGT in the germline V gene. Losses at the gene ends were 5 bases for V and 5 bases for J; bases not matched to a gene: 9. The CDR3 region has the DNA TGTGCCAGCAGTAAAAGACAGGGTTGGGATCAGCCCCAGCATTTT. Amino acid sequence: CASSKRQGWDQPQHF.

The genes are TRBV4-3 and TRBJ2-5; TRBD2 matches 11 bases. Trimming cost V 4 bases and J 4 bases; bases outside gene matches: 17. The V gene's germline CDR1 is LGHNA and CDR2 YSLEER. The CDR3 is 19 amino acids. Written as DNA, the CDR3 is TGCGCCAGCAGCCGCCTCCACGATCCTAGCGGGGGGTCCGGAGAGACCCAGTACTTC. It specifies CASSRLHDPSGGSGETQYF.

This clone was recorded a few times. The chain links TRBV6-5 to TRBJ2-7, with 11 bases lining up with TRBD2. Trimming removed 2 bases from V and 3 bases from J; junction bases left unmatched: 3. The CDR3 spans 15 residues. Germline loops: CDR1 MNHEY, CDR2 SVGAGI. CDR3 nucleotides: TGTGCCAGCAGTTACACGACTAGCGGGATCTACGAGCAGTACTTC. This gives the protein CASSYTTSGIYEQYF.

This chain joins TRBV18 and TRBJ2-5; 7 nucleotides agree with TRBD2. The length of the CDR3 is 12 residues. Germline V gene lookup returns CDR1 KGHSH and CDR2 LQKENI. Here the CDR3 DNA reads TGTGCAAGCGGGACCGACCAAGAGACCCAGTACTTC. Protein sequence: CASGTDQETQYF.

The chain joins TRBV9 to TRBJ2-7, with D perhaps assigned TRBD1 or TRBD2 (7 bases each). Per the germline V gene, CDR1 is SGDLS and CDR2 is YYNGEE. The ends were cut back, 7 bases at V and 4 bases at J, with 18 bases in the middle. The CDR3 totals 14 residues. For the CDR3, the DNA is TGTGCCAGCGCCGGGGGAGGGGGCGAATACGAGCAGTACTTC. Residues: CASAGGGGEYEQYF.

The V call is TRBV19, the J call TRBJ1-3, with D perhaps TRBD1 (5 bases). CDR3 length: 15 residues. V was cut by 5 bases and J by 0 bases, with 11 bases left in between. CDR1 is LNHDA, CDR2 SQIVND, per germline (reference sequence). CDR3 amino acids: CASSLGAFSGNTIYF. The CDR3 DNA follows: TGTGCCAGTAGTCTAGGGGCCTTCTCTGGAAACACCATATATTTT.

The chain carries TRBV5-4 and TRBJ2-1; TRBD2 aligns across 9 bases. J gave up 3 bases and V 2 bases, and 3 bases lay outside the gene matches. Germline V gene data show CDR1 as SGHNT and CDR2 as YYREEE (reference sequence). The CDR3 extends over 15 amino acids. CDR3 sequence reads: CASSLKRGDYNEQFF. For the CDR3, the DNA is TGTGCCAGCAGCTTAAAGCGGGGGGACTACAATGAGCAGTTCTTC.

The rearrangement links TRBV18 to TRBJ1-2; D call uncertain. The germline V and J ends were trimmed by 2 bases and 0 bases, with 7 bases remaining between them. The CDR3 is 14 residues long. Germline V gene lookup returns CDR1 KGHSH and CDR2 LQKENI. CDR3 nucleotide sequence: TGTGCCAGCTCACCAGACGGGCCTAACTATGGCTACACCTTC. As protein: CASSPDGPNYGYTF.